One and the same sample provided the 8 T cell receptor beta chains below, sequenced in a study of T cells in Graves' hyperthyroidism and ophthalmopathy. TCR beta CDR3 regions were amplified from RNA. Primed by the HTBI set, a first-round RT-PCR was run on the TCR CDR3. Via MiXCR, TCRdb re-called the multiplex PCR reads, giving one row per CDR3 protein. The table has around 450,000 distinct CDR3 sequences, around a sixth seen once. Sequences were obtained from blood. The receptors derive from a woman aged 18 to 35 with Graves' hyperthyroidism.

The rearrangement links TRBV3-1 to TRBJ1-3; TRBD1 matches 8 bases. Germline CDR1 and CDR2: LGHDT and YNNKEL (reference sequence). J lost 5 bases, V lost 6 bases, and 9 bases had no gene match. The CDR3 has 15 amino acids. DNA of the CDR3: TGTGCCAGCAGACCTACAGGGGGGATGCGAAACACCATATATTTT. Translating it yields CASRPTGGMRNTIYF.

This clonotype was observed many times. The chain couples TRBV25-1 to TRBJ1-2; D possibly corresponds to TRBD1 (5 bases). Germline V gives CDR1 MGHDK, CDR2 SYGVNS. This CDR3 comprises 13 residues. V shed 10 bases and J shed 1 base, with 13 bases lying between them. CDR3 bases: TGTGCCACCACGAAGACAGATAACTATGGCTACACCTTC. As protein: CATTKTDNYGYTF.

This clonotype was detected only a few times. The gene calls are TRBV4-1 and TRBJ1-6; TRBD1 is a possible D gene (5 bases). Germline assignment: CDR1 MGHRA and CDR2 YSYEKL. The ends were cut back, 2 bases at V and 5 bases at J, with 10 bases in the middle. The length of the CDR3 is 15 residues. This CDR3 is CASSQWGRDNSPLHF. The CDR3 coding sequence is TGCGCCAGCAGCCAATGGGGACGCGATAATTCACCCCTCCACTTT.

This chain connects TRBV20-1 to TRBJ2-5; 9 bases agree with TRBD2. Per germline, CDR1 DFQATT and CDR2 SNEGSKA (reference sequence). After removal of 6 bases from V and 2 bases from J, the junction contained 4 bases not matched to a gene. The CDR3 length is 13 residues. The CDR3 region has the DNA TGCAGTGCAGATACTAGCGGGCAAGAGACCCAGTACTTC. Protein sequence: CSADTSGQETQYF.

This clonotype was seen repeatedly, ten times or more. CDR3: CASSMAGGPGYEQYF. CDR3 nucleotide sequence: TGTGCCAGCAGTATGGCGGGGGGGCCGGGTTACGAGCAGTACTTC. The chain couples TRBV6-1 to TRBJ2-7, with 9 bases that match TRBD2. The V segment lost 5 bases and the J segment 4 bases; nucleotides outside the gene matches: 9. The CDR3 is 15 residues long. CDR1 and CDR2 from the germline V gene are MNHNS and SASEGT.

The rearrangement joins TRBV6-1 to TRBJ2-2; 8 nucleotides match TRBD1. Trimming removed 7 bases from V and 2 bases from J; junction bases left unmatched: 9. The CDR3 covers 16 residues. Germline V lookup: CDR1 MNHNS, CDR2 SASEGT. The DNA of the CDR3 is TGTGCCAGCACCGAGCGAGGGACAGGAAACACCGGGGAGCTGTTTTTT. This gives the protein CASTERGTGNTGELFF.

In its sample, this clonotype was seen many times. V usage is TRBV7-9 and J usage is TRBJ1-4; D uncertain. The CDR3 length is 15 residues. Per the germline V gene, CDR1 is SEHNR and CDR2 is FQNEAQ (reference sequence). Trimming shortened V by 5 bases and J by 8 bases, and 18 bases separated the two germline ends. The CDR3 region is CASSLQTGAGEKLFF. For the CDR3, the DNA is TGTGCCAGCAGCCTTCAAACCGGCGCCGGGGAAAAACTGTTTTTT.

This clonotype was seen ten or more times. The rearrangement links TRBV18 to TRBJ1-2, with TRBD1 matching over 8 bases. The junction had 8 bases not matched to a gene; V was cut back by 4 bases and J by 7 bases. CDR3 size: 14 residues. Germline lookup yields CDR1 KGHSH and CDR2 LQKENI. The CDR3 DNA follows: TGTGCCAGCTCACAGGACAGGGATCGGGGTGGCTACACCTTC. Residues: CASSQDRDRGGYTF.